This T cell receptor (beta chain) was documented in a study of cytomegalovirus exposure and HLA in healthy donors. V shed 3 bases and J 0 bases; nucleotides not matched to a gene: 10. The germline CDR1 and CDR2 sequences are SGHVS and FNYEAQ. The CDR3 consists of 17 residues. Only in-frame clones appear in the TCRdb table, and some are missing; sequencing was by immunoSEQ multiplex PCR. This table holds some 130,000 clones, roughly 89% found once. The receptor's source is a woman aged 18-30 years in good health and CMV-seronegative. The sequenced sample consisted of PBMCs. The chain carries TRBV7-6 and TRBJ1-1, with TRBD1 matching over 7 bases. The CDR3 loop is CASSFTRGGQLNTEAFF. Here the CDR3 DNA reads TGTGCCAGCAGCTTCACGCGGGGGGGACAGCTGAACACTGAAGCTTTCTTT.